This is a list of T cell receptor beta chains from one sample in a study of T cell responses to AZD1222 COVID-19 vaccine. Assay used: immunoSEQ multiplex PCR; TCRdb lists only in-frame clones, some missing. The repertoire holds some 160,000 clones, with around nine tenths as singletons. The sequenced sample was peripheral blood, obtained 28 days after the second AZD1222 dose. The receptors shown here come from an adult who received the AZD1222 COVID-19 vaccine. Both conserved end residues are part of each CDR3. D genes are given only for firm matches. Only some rows state a clone size, as once, few, many or a class for expanded clones.

-	TRBV18	-	TRBJ1-4	CASSPGLRGSTNEKLFF	TGTGCCAGCTCACCCGGATTGAGGGGCTCAACTAATGAAAAACTGTTTTTT
-	TRBV5-1	-	TRBJ1-2	CASSTGPNYGYTF	TGCGCCAGCAGTACAGGGCCGAACTATGGCTACACCTTC
-	TRBV30	TRBD1	TRBJ2-4	CAWSESEGTVEYF	TGTGCCTGGAGTGAAAGCGAAGGGACAGTGGAGTACTTC
-	TRBV5-6	-	TRBJ1-5	CASSLGPRGDQPQHF	TGTGCCAGCAGCTTGGGCCCTCGGGGGGATCAGCCCCAGCATTTT
-	TRBV6-5	-	TRBJ1-6	CASSIAYNSPLHF	TGTGCCAGCAGCATTGCCTATAATTCACCCCTCCACTTT
-	TRBV5-6	TRBD2	TRBJ2-5	CASSKTAGATETQYF	TGTGCCAGCAGCAAAACAGCGGGGGCGACGGAGACCCAGTACTTC
-	TRBV12-5	-	TRBJ1-1	CASSWGQYTEAFF	TGTGCTAGTTCCTGGGGGCAGTACACTGAAGCTTTCTTT
once	TRBV7-8	-	TRBJ1-3	CASSLGSPALSGNTIYF	TGTGCCAGCAGCTTAGGCTCTCCGGCACTCTCTGGAAACACCATATATTTT
-	TRBV19	-	TRBJ1-2	CASSIVGLRYGYTF	TGTGCCAGTAGTATCGTCGGGTTGCGCTATGGCTACACCTTC
-	TRBV6-2/TRBV6-3	TRBD2	TRBJ2-7	CASSLAGASYEQYF	TGTGCCAGCAGTTTAGCGGGGGCTTCCTACGAGCAGTACTTC
-	TRBV5-1	TRBD1	TRBJ1-2	CASSPGSTGVGYGYTF	TGCGCCAGCAGCCCAGGATCGACAGGGGTGGGATATGGCTACACCTTC
-	TRBV6-2/TRBV6-3	TRBD2	TRBJ2-7	CASSVPFGTSGGLVASEQYF	TGTGCCAGCAGCGTTCCATTCGGGACTAGCGGGGGCCTAGTCGCATCAGAGCAGTACTTC
-	TRBV11-2	-	TRBJ1-1	CASSSSDRNTEAFF	TGTGCCAGCAGCTCAAGCGACAGGAACACTGAAGCTTTCTTT
-	TRBV5-1	TRBD2	TRBJ2-7	CASSLAASGFYEQYF	TGCGCCAGCAGCTTGGCGGCTAGCGGGTTTTACGAGCAGTACTTC
few	TRBV7-4	TRBD1	TRBJ1-5	CASSLLRDRSYRPQHF	TGTGCCAGCAGCTTACTACGGGACAGGTCGTATAGGCCCCAGCATTTT
-	TRBV3-1/TRBV3-2	-	TRBJ1-2	CASSQGYGYTF	TGTGCCAGCAGCCAGGGCTATGGCTACACCTTC
-	TRBV19	TRBD1	TRBJ1-6	CASSMNRGNTPLHF	TGTGCCAGTAGTATGAACAGGGGAAATACACCCCTCCACTTT
-	TRBV6-1	-	TRBJ2-3	CASSEAGVRMTTDTQYF	TGTGCCAGCAGTGAAGCAGGAGTCCGCATGACCACAGATACGCAGTATTTT
-	TRBV29-1	TRBD1	TRBJ2-7	CSVEVKGAEQYF	TGCAGCGTTGAAGTGAAGGGGGCCGAGCAGTACTTC
-	TRBV29-1	-	TRBJ1-1	CSVDRAATEAFF	TGCAGCGTGGACAGAGCTGCTACTGAAGCTTTCTTT
-	TRBV28	TRBD1	TRBJ1-2	CASSLVGQGTYGYTF	TGTGCCAGCAGTTTAGTGGGACAGGGGACCTATGGCTACACCTTC
once	TRBV14	-	TRBJ2-3	CASSQAPGTIRDTQYF	TGTGCCAGCAGCCAAGCGCCGGGCACGATTCGAGATACGCAGTATTTT
-	TRBV6-5	TRBD1	TRBJ1-2	CASSLRDRGGYTF	TGTGCCAGCAGCTTGCGGGACAGGGGAGGCTACACCTTC
-	TRBV9	TRBD2	TRBJ2-3	CASSVVGLAGATQYF	TGTGCCAGCAGCGTAGTAGGGCTAGCGGGGGCCACGCAGTATTTT
-	TRBV13	TRBD1	TRBJ2-1	CASSSRGTVYNEQFF	TGTGCCAGCAGCTCAAGGGGGACAGTCTACAATGAGCAGTTCTTC
-	TRBV5-5	TRBD2	TRBJ2-1	CASSIGTSGANEQFF	TGTGCCAGCAGCATCGGGACTAGCGGGGCGAATGAGCAGTTCTTC
-	TRBV7-2	-	TRBJ1-6	CASSAPRGGHLYNSPLHF	TGTGCCAGCAGCGCACCGCGGGGTGGACACCTCTATAATTCACCCCTCCACTTT
-	TRBV27	-	TRBJ1-5	CASSSYGRGGRDQPQHF	TGTGCCAGCAGCAGTTATGGGAGAGGGGGGAGAGATCAGCCCCAGCATTTT
once	TRBV7-7	TRBD2	TRBJ2-2	CASSPGLAGSGELFF	TGTGCCAGCAGCCCGGGACTAGCGGGGTCCGGGGAGCTGTTTTTT
-	TRBV21-1	-	TRBJ2-7	CASGRLTGSYEQYF	TGTGCCAGCGGAAGGTTAACAGGGTCCTACGAGCAGTACTTC
-	TRBV3-1/TRBV3-2	TRBD2	TRBJ2-5	CASSYERGGLGETQYF	TGTGCCAGCAGCTATGAGCGGGGGGGCCTTGGAGAGACCCAGTACTTC
-	TRBV4-1	-	TRBJ2-3	CASSQVSLTTDTQYF	TGCGCCAGCAGCCAAGTGTCCCTTACGACAGATACGCAGTATTTT
-	TRBV5-5	-	TRBJ2-3	CASSKQGSLTDTQYF	TGTGCCAGCAGCAAACAGGGCTCCCTCACAGATACGCAGTATTTT
-	TRBV9	-	TRBJ2-7	CASSDVVSGEQYF	TGTGCCAGCAGCGACGTCGTGAGCGGCGAGCAGTACTTC
-	TRBV19	-	TRBJ2-7	CASSITPGLNEQYF	TGTGCCAGTAGTATCACCCCCGGCTTGAACGAGCAGTACTTC
once	TRBV6-2/TRBV6-3	-	TRBJ1-1	CASSYPRTANTEAFF	TGTGCCAGCAGTTACCCGAGGACAGCGAACACTGAAGCTTTCTTT
-	TRBV3-1/TRBV3-2	-	TRBJ2-3	CASSQSHYYTDTQYF	TGTGCCAGCAGCCAGTCCCACTACTACACAGATACGCAGTATTTT
-	TRBV12-3/TRBV12-4	-	TRBJ2-1	CASTLDDVKQFF	TGTGCCAGCACCCTTGACGACGTTAAGCAGTTCTTC
-	TRBV5-1	TRBD1	TRBJ1-1	CASSWGGTDTEAFF	TGCGCCAGCAGCTGGGGTGGGACAGACACTGAAGCTTTCTTT
-	TRBV7-9	-	TRBJ1-5	CASSPSGFEEAQHF	TGTGCCAGCAGCCCCTCGGGTTTTGAGGAAGCCCAGCATTTT
-	TRBV9	-	TRBJ2-6	CASSSYPGANVLTF	TGTGCCAGCAGCTCGTACCCTGGGGCCAACGTCCTGACTTTC
-	TRBV6-5	-	TRBJ1-2	CASSYSTSGYYGYTF	TGTGCCAGCAGTTACTCGACGTCAGGGTACTATGGCTACACCTTC
-	TRBV18	-	TRBJ1-2	CASSPPLAGSYGYTF	TGTGCCAGCTCACCACCCCTGGCGGGGAGCTATGGCTACACCTTC
-	TRBV3-1/TRBV3-2	TRBD2	TRBJ2-3	CASGRRGGTTGTQYF	TGTGCCAGCGGGCGCCGCGGGGGGACAACCGGTACGCAGTATTTT
-	TRBV5-1	TRBD1	TRBJ1-1	CASSQTGMNTEAFF	TGCGCCAGCAGCCAGACAGGGATGAACACTGAAGCTTTCTTT
-	TRBV7-8	-	TRBJ2-5	CASSLVHGETQYF	TGTGCCAGCAGCTTAGTACACGGGGAGACCCAGTACTTC
-	TRBV10-3	-	TRBJ2-1	CAISDGYNEQFF	TGTGCCATCAGTGACGGGTACAATGAGCAGTTCTTC
-	TRBV7-7	TRBD1	TRBJ2-7	CASSSDRGGEQYF	TGTGCCAGCAGCTCGGACAGGGGCGGCGAGCAGTACTTC
-	TRBV28	-	TRBJ2-3	CATLYPWTQGIGDTQYF	TGTGCCACCCTGTACCCTTGGACTCAGGGTATAGGCGATACGCAGTATTTT
once	TRBV18	-	TRBJ1-4	CASSPGGEKLFF	TGTGCCAGCTCACCGGGGGGTGAAAAACTGTTTTTT
few	TRBV3-1/TRBV3-2	-	TRBJ1-1	CASSQRGYTEAFF	TGTGCCAGCAGCCAGAGGGGGTACACTGAAGCTTTCTTT